These T cell receptor beta chains were read from a single sample in a study of shared clonotypes between healthy human individuals. Profiled with immunoSEQ multiplex PCR; TCRdb holds only in-frame clones, not every one. The table includes 1.5 million to 1.9 million clones, about 98% detected once. Material: naive CD4+ T cells sorted from blood. Every receptor here comes from a man aged 25 to 40 in good health. CDR3s include the opening cysteine and the closing phenylalanine or tryptophan. A D gene is named only where the DNA matches it firmly. Part of the rows lack a size; the others show once, few, many or a class for expanded clones.

CDR3aa: CASSKGHLAGEQYF; CDR3nt: TGTGCCAGCAGCAAAGGACATCTTGCTGGGGAGCAGTACTTC; v_gene: TRBV5-6; d_gene: -; j_gene: TRBJ2-7; abundance: -
CDR3aa: CASNLASARLYEQYF; CDR3nt: TGTGCCAGCAACTTAGCATCAGCCAGACTCTACGAGCAGTACTTC; v_gene: TRBV7-9; d_gene: -; j_gene: TRBJ2-7; abundance: -
CDR3aa: CASRDPGAGGGADTQYF; CDR3nt: TGTGCCAGTAGGGATCCCGGAGCGGGAGGGGGAGCAGATACGCAGTATTTT; v_gene: TRBV19; d_gene: TRBD2; j_gene: TRBJ2-3; abundance: -
CDR3aa: CASSLAQTGGSGNTIYF; CDR3nt: TGTGCCAGCAGTCTGGCCCAAACAGGGGGCTCTGGAAACACCATATATTTT; v_gene: TRBV28; d_gene: TRBD1; j_gene: TRBJ1-3; abundance: -
CDR3aa: CASCTGEMADTQYF; CDR3nt: TGTGCCAGCTGCACCGGTGAGATGGCAGATACGCAGTATTTT; v_gene: TRBV9; d_gene: -; j_gene: TRBJ2-3; abundance: -
CDR3aa: CASSLEGGNYGYTF; CDR3nt: TGTGCCAGCAGCTTAGAAGGAGGGAACTATGGCTACACCTTC; v_gene: TRBV7-9; d_gene: -; j_gene: TRBJ1-2; abundance: -
CDR3aa: CASSGRNLYNEQFF; CDR3nt: TGTGCCAGCAGCGGACGAAATCTATACAATGAGCAGTTCTTC; v_gene: TRBV7-8; d_gene: -; j_gene: TRBJ2-1; abundance: -
CDR3aa: CASSLSGGTYEQYF; CDR3nt: TGTGCCAGCAGTTTATCTGGGGGTACCTACGAGCAGTACTTC; v_gene: TRBV28; d_gene: -; j_gene: TRBJ2-7; abundance: -
CDR3aa: CAWSVIAFGGYTF; CDR3nt: TGTGCCTGGAGTGTAATCGCCTTCGGTGGCTACACCTTC; v_gene: TRBV30; d_gene: -; j_gene: TRBJ1-2; abundance: once
CDR3aa: CALQGDGVGSGANYGYTF; CDR3nt: TGTGCCTTACAGGGTGATGGAGTTGGGTCCGGAGCTAACTATGGCTACACCTTC; v_gene: TRBV30; d_gene: -; j_gene: TRBJ1-2; abundance: -
CDR3aa: CASSLGVTIYGYTF; CDR3nt: TGTGCCAGCAGCTTAGGGGTGACCATATATGGCTACACCTTC; v_gene: TRBV7-8; d_gene: -; j_gene: TRBJ1-2; abundance: -
CDR3aa: CAWGRAADTQYF; CDR3nt: TGTGCCTGGGGGCGGGCCGCAGATACGCAGTATTTT; v_gene: TRBV30; d_gene: -; j_gene: TRBJ2-3; abundance: -
CDR3aa: CASSDLAGVWNEQFF; CDR3nt: TGCGCCAGCAGTGATCTGGCGGGAGTGTGGAATGAGCAGTTCTTC; v_gene: TRBV10-1; d_gene: TRBD2; j_gene: TRBJ2-1; abundance: -
CDR3aa: CASRKGTLAGGETQYF; CDR3nt: TGTGCCAGCAGAAAAGGCACTCTAGCGGGTGGCGAGACCCAGTACTTC; v_gene: TRBV5-4; d_gene: TRBD2; j_gene: TRBJ2-5; abundance: -
CDR3aa: CASSTAQFTDTQYF; CDR3nt: TGTGCCAGCAGCACGGCGCAATTCACAGATACGCAGTATTTT; v_gene: TRBV28; d_gene: -; j_gene: TRBJ2-3; abundance: once
CDR3aa: CASSPRGANTGELFF; CDR3nt: TGTGCCAGCAGCCCTCGGGGTGCGAACACCGGGGAGCTGTTTTTT; v_gene: TRBV5-5; d_gene: -; j_gene: TRBJ2-2; abundance: -
CDR3aa: CASRDHTGVVYNEQFF; CDR3nt: TGCGCCAGCAGAGACCACACCGGGGTGGTCTACAATGAGCAGTTCTTC; v_gene: TRBV10-2; d_gene: -; j_gene: TRBJ2-1; abundance: -
CDR3aa: CASSRQKRAYNEQFF; CDR3nt: TGTGCCAGCAGTCGGCAGAAGAGAGCATACAATGAGCAGTTCTTC; v_gene: TRBV2; d_gene: -; j_gene: TRBJ2-1; abundance: -
CDR3aa: CASSASDQPQHF; CDR3nt: TGTGCCAGCAGTGCCAGTGATCAGCCCCAGCATTTT; v_gene: TRBV28; d_gene: -; j_gene: TRBJ1-5; abundance: -
CDR3aa: CASSQTRAETDTQYF; CDR3nt: TGTGCCAGCAGCCAAACCCGGGCCGAAACAGATACGCAGTATTTT; v_gene: TRBV7-2; d_gene: -; j_gene: TRBJ2-3; abundance: -
CDR3aa: CASSSPGQGFSEAFF; CDR3nt: TGTGCCAGCAGCTCACCGGGACAGGGATTTTCTGAAGCTTTCTTT; v_gene: TRBV5-5; d_gene: TRBD1; j_gene: TRBJ1-1; abundance: -
CDR3aa: CASSQRTPTNTGELFF; CDR3nt: TGTGCCAGCAGCCAAAGGACACCCACGAACACCGGGGAGCTGTTTTTT; v_gene: TRBV7-9; d_gene: -; j_gene: TRBJ2-2; abundance: -
CDR3aa: CASSLASQGQPYEQYF; CDR3nt: TGTGCCAGCAGCTTAGCCTCACAGGGACAGCCCTACGAGCAGTACTTC; v_gene: TRBV7-2; d_gene: TRBD1; j_gene: TRBJ2-7; abundance: -
CDR3aa: CASSPRSGGSYEQYF; CDR3nt: TGTGCCAGCAGCCCCCGGAGCGGGGGATCCTACGAGCAGTACTTC; v_gene: TRBV7-2; d_gene: TRBD2; j_gene: TRBJ2-7; abundance: -
CDR3aa: CASSLQGNTEAFF; CDR3nt: TGCGCCAGCAGTTTACAGGGGAACACTGAAGCTTTCTTT; v_gene: TRBV10-1; d_gene: -; j_gene: TRBJ1-1; abundance: -
CDR3aa: CASSDLGSTINEQFF; CDR3nt: TGTGCCAGTAGCGATCTAGGGTCAACAATCAATGAGCAGTTCTTC; v_gene: TRBV19; d_gene: -; j_gene: TRBJ2-1; abundance: -
CDR3aa: CASSSASYNEQFF; CDR3nt: TGTGCCAGCAGCAGCGCCTCCTACAATGAGCAGTTCTTC; v_gene: TRBV7-6; d_gene: -; j_gene: TRBJ2-1; abundance: -
CDR3aa: CSVVPTSGSYEQYF; CDR3nt: TGCAGCGTTGTCCCGACTAGCGGGAGTTACGAGCAGTACTTC; v_gene: TRBV29-1; d_gene: TRBD2; j_gene: TRBJ2-7; abundance: -
CDR3aa: CASSVIAGYTGELFF; CDR3nt: TGTGCCAGCAGCGTTATCGCGGGATATACCGGGGAGCTGTTTTTT; v_gene: TRBV28; d_gene: -; j_gene: TRBJ2-2; abundance: -
CDR3aa: CATSRDRVGSTDTQYF; CDR3nt: TGTGCCACCAGCAGAGATCGAGTAGGAAGCACAGATACGCAGTATTTT; v_gene: TRBV15; d_gene: -; j_gene: TRBJ2-3; abundance: -
CDR3aa: CASSQYNEQFF; CDR3nt: TGCGCCAGCAGTCAATACAATGAGCAGTTCTTC; v_gene: TRBV10-2; d_gene: -; j_gene: TRBJ2-1; abundance: -
CDR3aa: CASSHGLADQETQYF; CDR3nt: TGCGCCAGCAGCCACGGACTAGCGGACCAAGAGACCCAGTACTTC; v_gene: TRBV5-1; d_gene: TRBD2; j_gene: TRBJ2-5; abundance: once
CDR3aa: CASRITGPKQYGYTF; CDR3nt: TGTGCCAGCAGGATTACAGGCCCGAAGCAGTATGGCTACACCTTC; v_gene: TRBV6-6; d_gene: -; j_gene: TRBJ1-2; abundance: -
CDR3aa: CASSQDRIGTLVAKLFF; CDR3nt: TGCGCCAGCAGCCAAGATCGTATCGGGACTCTAGTTGCTAAACTGTTTTTT; v_gene: TRBV4-3; d_gene: -; j_gene: TRBJ1-4; abundance: -
CDR3aa: CASSQSDTSYEQYF; CDR3nt: TGCGCCAGCAGCCAATCGGACACATCTTACGAGCAGTACTTC; v_gene: TRBV4-3; d_gene: -; j_gene: TRBJ2-7; abundance: once
CDR3aa: CASSYRETNQPQHF; CDR3nt: TGTGCCAGCTCGTACAGGGAGACCAATCAGCCCCAGCATTTT; v_gene: TRBV18; d_gene: -; j_gene: TRBJ1-5; abundance: -
CDR3aa: CASSPVRGITYEQYF; CDR3nt: TGTGCCAGCAGCCCTGTTCGAGGGATCACTTACGAGCAGTACTTC; v_gene: TRBV7-2; d_gene: -; j_gene: TRBJ2-7; abundance: once
CDR3aa: CASSLDRSGNTIYF; CDR3nt: TGTGCCAGCAGCCTGGACCGCTCTGGAAACACCATATATTTT; v_gene: TRBV5-4; d_gene: -; j_gene: TRBJ1-3; abundance: -
CDR3aa: CASSFAGGNTIYF; CDR3nt: TGTGCCAGTAGCTTCGCGGGCGGAAACACCATATATTTT; v_gene: TRBV19; d_gene: -; j_gene: TRBJ1-3; abundance: -
CDR3aa: CASSQGQGHLGTEAFF; CDR3nt: TGCGCCAGCAGCCAAGGCCAGGGACACCTGGGCACTGAAGCTTTCTTT; v_gene: TRBV4-1; d_gene: -; j_gene: TRBJ1-1; abundance: -